This T cell receptor (beta chain) was documented in a study of T-cell memory formation after mild COVID-19. Study-wide context: The two donors had largely donor-specific TCR clusters.

Overall study results and limits: The study detected some responding clones in pre-infection memory, suggesting cross-reactive memory joined. Later expanders leaned toward CD4+, whereas clones contracting from day 15 to 85 were balanced CD4/CD8.

This clonotype showed up just a few times. Its antigen is still unknown. With constant-segment primers, 5'RACE yielded cDNA libraries of TCR alpha and TCR beta that carried sample barcodes and UMIs. TCRdb reprocessed the 5' RACE reads with MiXCR, giving one entry per CDR3 protein. This sample carries under 200,000 distinct CDR3 sequences, about a third of them seen once, and the ten largest clones take around 13%. This TCR came from an adult woman who had mild COVID-19 (a few samples of this study predate the infection). Cell type and time point are not known. The material sequenced was PBMCs or a T cell subset sorted from them (not recorded which).

The CDR3 bases are TGCAGCGTTCTCAGTAATTCTAACTATGGCTACACCTTC. Translated: CSVLSNSNYGYTF. This rearrangement joins TRBV29-1 to TRBJ1-2; D unresolved. CDR1 is SQVTM and CDR2 is ANQGSEA in the germline V gene. The ends were cut back, 5 bases at V and 0 bases at J, with 10 bases in the middle. The CDR3 loop spans 13 amino acids.